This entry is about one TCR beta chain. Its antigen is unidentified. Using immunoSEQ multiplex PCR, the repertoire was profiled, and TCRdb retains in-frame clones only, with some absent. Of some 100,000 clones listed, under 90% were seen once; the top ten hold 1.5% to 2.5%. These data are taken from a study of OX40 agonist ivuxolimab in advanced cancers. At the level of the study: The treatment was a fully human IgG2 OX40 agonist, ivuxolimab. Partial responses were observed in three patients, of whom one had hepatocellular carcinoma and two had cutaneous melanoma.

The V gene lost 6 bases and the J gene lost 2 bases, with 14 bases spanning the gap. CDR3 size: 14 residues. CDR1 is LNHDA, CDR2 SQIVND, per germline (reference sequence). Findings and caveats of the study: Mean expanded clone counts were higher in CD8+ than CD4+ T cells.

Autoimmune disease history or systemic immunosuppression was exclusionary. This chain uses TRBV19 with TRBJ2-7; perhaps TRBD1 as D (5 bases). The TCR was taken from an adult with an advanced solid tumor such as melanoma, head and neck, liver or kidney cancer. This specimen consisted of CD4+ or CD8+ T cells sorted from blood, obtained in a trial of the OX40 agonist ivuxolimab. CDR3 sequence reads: CASSYGDRTYEQYF. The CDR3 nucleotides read TGTGCCAGTAGCTACGGAGACAGAACCTACGAGCAGTACTTC.